What follows is one T cell receptor beta chain and its context. Its antigen is currently unknown. The entry originates in a study of response to subunit inactivated influenza vaccine. Regarding the study as a whole: Authors suggested few new T cells are recruited by each seasonal influenza vaccination.

This CDR3 has 15 residues. With 8 bases clipped from V and 2 bases from J, the junction kept 9 bases outside the gene matches. Each CDR3 protein is one row after TCRdb ran MiXCR on the RT-PCR reads. The sample includes 150,000 to 200,000 distinct CDR3 sequences, about 10% of them seen just once. The clonotype was recovered from a man aged 50-75 years who received an inactivated influenza vaccine. The chain is built from TRBV12-3 or TRBV12-4 and TRBJ2-3, with TRBD1 matching over 8 bases. The sequencing used CD8+ T cells sorted from PBMCs, collected roughly 24 months after vaccination. CDR3 amino acids: CASRIGQGSTDTQYF. The CDR3 DNA sequence: TGTGCCAGCCGTATCGGACAGGGATCCACAGATACGCAGTATTTT.